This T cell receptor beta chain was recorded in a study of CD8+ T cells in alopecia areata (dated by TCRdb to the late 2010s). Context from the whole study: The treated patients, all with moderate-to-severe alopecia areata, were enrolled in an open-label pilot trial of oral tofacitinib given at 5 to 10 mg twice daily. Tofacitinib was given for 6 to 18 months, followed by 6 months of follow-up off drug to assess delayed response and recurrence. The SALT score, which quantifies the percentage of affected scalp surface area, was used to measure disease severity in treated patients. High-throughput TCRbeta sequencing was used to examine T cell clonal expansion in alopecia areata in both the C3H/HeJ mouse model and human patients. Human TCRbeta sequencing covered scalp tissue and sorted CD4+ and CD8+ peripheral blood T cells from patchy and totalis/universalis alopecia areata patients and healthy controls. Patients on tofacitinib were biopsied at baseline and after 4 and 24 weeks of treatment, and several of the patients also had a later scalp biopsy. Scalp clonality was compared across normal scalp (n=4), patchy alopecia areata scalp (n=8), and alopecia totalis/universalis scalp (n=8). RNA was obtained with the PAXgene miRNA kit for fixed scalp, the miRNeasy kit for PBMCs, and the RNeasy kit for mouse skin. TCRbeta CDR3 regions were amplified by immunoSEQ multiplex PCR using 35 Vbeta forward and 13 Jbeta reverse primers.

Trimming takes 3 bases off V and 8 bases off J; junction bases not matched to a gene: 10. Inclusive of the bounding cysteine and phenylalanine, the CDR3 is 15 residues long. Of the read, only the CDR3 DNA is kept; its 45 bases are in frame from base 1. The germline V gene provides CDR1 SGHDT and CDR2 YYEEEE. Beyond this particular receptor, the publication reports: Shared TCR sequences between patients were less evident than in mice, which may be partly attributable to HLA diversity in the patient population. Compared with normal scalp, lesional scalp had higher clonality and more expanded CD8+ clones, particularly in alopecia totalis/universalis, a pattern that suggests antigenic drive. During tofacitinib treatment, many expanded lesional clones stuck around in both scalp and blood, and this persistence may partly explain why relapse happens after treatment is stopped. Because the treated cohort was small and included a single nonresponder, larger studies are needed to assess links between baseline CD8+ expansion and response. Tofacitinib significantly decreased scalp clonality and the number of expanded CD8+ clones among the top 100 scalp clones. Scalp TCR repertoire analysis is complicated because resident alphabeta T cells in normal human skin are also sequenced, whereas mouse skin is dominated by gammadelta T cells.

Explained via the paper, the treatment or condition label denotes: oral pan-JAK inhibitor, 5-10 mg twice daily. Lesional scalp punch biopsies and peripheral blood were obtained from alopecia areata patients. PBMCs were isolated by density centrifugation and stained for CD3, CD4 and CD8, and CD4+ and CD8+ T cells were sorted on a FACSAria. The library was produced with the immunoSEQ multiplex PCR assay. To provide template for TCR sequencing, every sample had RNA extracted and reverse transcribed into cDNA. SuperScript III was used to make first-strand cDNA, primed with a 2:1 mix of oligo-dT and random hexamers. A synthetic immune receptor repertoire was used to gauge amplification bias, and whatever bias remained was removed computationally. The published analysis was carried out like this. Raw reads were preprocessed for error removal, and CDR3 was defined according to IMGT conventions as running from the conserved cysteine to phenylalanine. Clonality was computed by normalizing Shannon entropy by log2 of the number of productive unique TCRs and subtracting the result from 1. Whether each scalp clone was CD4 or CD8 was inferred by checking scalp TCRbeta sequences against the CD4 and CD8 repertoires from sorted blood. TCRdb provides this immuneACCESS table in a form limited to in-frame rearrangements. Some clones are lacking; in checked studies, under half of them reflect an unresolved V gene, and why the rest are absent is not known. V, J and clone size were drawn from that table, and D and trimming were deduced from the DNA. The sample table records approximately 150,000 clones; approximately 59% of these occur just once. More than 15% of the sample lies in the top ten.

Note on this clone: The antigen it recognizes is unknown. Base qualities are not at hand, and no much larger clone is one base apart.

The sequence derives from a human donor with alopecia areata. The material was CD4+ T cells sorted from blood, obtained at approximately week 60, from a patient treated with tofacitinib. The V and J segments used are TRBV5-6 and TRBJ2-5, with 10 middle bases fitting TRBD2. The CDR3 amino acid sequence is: CASSSTGLATGTQYF. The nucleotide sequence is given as TGTGCCAGCAGCTCCACGGGACTAGCGACGGGCACCCAGTACTTC.